This entry concerns a single T cell receptor beta chain. This sample stems from a study of OX40 agonist ivuxolimab in advanced cancers. The wider study: The study treated patients with ivuxolimab, an agonistic anti-OX40 (CD134) antibody.

The CDR3 sequence is 16 residues long. V was pared by 5 bases and J by 5 bases, with 11 bases of the junction left unmatched. Germline CDR1 reads SEHNR; CDR2 reads FQNEAQ (reference sequence). Repertoires were generated with immunoSEQ multiplex PCR, while TCRdb's copy carries only in-frame clones and drops some. This table has around 63,000 clones, about nine tenths appearing once. The input for sequencing was CD4+ or CD8+ T cells sorted from blood, taken in a trial of the OX40 agonist ivuxolimab. The source is an adult with an advanced solid tumor such as melanoma, head and neck, liver or kidney cancer. The J gene is TRBJ2-3, the V gene TRBV7-9; TRBD2 matches 9 bases. The CDR3 DNA reads TGTGCCAGCAGCATTTCGCGGCGGGAGGGCCAAGATACGCAGTATTTT. Protein product: CASSISRREGQDTQYF.